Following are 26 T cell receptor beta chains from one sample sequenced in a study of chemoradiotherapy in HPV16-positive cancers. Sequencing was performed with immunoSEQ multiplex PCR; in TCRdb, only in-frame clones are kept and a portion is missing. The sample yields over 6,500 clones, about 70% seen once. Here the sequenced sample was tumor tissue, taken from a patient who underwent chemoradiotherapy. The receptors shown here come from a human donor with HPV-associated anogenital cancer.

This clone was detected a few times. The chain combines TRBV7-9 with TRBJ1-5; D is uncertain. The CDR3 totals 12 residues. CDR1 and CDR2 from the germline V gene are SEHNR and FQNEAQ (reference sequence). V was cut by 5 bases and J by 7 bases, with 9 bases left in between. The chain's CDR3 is CASSLDGQPQHF. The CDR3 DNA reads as TGTGCCAGCAGCCTGGACGGGCAGCCCCAGCATTTT.

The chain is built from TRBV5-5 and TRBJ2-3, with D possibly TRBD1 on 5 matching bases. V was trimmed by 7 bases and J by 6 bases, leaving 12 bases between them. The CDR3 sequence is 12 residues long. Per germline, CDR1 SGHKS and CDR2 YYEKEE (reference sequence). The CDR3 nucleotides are TGTGCCAGCCGCAGGGTTCAGGATACGCAGTATTTT. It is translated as CASRRVQDTQYF. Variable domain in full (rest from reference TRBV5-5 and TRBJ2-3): DAGVTQSPTHLIKTRGQQVTLRCSPISGHKSVSWYQQVLGQGPQFIFQYYEKEERGRGNFPDRFSARQFPNYSSELNVNALLLGDSALYLCASRRVQDTQYFGPGTRLTVL.

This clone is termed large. The CDR3 reads CASSEALLGLNYGYTF. CDR3 bases: TGTGCCAGCAGTGAAGCGCTTCTGGGACTGAACTATGGCTACACCTTC. This rearrangement joins TRBV2 to TRBJ1-2; D is possibly TRBD1 (5 bases). The CDR3 totals 16 residues. The germline CDR1 and CDR2 sequences are SNHLY and FYNNEI. V dropped 0 bases and J dropped 2 bases, with 13 bases sitting between them.

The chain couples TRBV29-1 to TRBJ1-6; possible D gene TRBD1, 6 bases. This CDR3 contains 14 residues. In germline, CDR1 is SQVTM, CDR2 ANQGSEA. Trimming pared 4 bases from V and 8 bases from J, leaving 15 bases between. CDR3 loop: CSVGVGTKDSPLHF. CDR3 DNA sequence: TGCAGCGTTGGGGTCGGGACAAAGGATTCACCCCTCCACTTT.

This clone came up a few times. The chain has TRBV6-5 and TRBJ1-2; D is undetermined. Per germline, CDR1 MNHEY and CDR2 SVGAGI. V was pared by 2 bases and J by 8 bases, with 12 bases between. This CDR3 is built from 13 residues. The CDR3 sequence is CASSYEISRGYTF. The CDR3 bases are TGTGCCAGCAGTTACGAGATTAGTAGGGGCTACACCTTC.

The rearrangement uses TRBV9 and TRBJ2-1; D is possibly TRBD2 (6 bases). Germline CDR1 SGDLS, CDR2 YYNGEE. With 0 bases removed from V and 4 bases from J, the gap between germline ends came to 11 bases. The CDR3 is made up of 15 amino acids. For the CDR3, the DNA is TGTGCCAGCAGCGTAGCGGAGGGGAGGTACAATGAGCAGTTCTTC. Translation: CASSVAEGRYNEQFF. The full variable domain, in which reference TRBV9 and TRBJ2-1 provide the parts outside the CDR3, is DSGVTQTPKHLITATGQRVTLRCSPRSGDLSVYWYQQSLDQGLQFLIQYYNGEERAKGNILERFSAQQFPDLHSELNLSSLELGDSALYFCASSVAEGRYNEQFFGPGTRLTVL.

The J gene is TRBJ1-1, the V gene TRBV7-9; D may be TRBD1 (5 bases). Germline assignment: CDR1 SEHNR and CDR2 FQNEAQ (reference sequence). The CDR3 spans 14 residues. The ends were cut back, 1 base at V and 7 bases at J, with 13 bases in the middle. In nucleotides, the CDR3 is TGTGCCAGCAGCTTAGGTTCAGGGACCCATGAAGCTTTCTTT. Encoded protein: CASSLGSGTHEAFF.

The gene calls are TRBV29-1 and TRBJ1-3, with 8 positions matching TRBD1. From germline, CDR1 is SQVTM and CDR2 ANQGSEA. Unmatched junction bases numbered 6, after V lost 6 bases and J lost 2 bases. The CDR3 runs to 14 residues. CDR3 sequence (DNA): TGCAGCGTCGTCAAACAGGGGGCTGGAAACACCATATATTTT. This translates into CSVVKQGAGNTIYF.

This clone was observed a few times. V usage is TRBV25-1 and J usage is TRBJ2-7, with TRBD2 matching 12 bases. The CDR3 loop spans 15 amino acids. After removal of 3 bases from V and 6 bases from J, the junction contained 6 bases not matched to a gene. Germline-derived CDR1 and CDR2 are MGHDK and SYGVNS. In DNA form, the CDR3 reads TGTGCCAGCAGTGACCCGACTAGCGGGAGACGCGAGCAGTACTTC. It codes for CASSDPTSGRREQYF.

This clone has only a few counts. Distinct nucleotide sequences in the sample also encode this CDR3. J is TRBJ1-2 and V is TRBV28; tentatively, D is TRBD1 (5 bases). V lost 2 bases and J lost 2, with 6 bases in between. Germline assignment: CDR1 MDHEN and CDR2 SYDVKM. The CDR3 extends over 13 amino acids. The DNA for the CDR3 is TGTGCCAGCAGTTTAAGGGGAAACTATGGCTACACCTTC. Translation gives CASSLRGNYGYTF.

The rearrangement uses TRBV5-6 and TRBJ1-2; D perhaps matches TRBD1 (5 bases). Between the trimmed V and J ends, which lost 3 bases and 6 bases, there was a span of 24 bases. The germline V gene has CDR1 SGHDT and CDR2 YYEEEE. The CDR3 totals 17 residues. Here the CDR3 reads CASSSTEGKWTFDGYTF. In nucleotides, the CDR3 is TGTGCCAGCAGCTCCACCGAGGGGAAATGGACTTTTGATGGCTACACCTTC.

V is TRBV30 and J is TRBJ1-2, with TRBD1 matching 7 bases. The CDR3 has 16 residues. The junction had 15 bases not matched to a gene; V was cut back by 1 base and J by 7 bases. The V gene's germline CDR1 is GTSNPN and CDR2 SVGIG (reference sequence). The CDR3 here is CAWSARSPGTVRGYTF. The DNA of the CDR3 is TGTGCCTGGAGTGCCCGTAGCCCTGGGACAGTCCGTGGCTACACCTTC.

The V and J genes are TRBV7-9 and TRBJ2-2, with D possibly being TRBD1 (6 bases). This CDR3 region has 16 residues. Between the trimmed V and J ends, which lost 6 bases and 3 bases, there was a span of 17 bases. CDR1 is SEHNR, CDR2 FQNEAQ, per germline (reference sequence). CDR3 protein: CASSRPGHEDTGELFF. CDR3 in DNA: TGTGCCAGCAGTCGACCGGGACATGAGGACACCGGGGAGCTGTTTTTT.

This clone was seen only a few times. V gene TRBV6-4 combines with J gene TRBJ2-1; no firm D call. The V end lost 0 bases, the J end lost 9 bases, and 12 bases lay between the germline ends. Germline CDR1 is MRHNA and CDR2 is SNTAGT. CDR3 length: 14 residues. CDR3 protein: CASSDSGSPSEQFF. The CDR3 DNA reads TGTGCCAGCAGTGACTCAGGGTCCCCGAGTGAGCAGTTCTTC.

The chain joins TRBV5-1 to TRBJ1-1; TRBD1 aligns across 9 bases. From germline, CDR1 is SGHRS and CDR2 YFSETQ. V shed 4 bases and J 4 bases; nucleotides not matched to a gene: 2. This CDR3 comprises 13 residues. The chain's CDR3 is CASSTGQGTEAFF. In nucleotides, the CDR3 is TGCGCCAGCAGCACGGGACAGGGCACTGAAGCTTTCTTT. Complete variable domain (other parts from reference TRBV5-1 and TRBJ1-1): KAGVTQTPRYLIKTRGQQVTLSCSPISGHRSVSWYQQTPGQGLQFLFEYFSETQRNKGNFPGRFSGRQFSNSRSEMNVSTLELGDSALYLCASSTGQGTEAFFGQGTRLTVV.

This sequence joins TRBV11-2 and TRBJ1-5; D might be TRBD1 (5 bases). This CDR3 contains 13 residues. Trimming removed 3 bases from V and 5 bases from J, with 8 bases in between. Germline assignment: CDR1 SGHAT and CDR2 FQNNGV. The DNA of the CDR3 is TGTGCCAGCAGCTTCGGGGGTGATCAGCCCCAGCATTTT. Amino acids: CASSFGGDQPQHF.

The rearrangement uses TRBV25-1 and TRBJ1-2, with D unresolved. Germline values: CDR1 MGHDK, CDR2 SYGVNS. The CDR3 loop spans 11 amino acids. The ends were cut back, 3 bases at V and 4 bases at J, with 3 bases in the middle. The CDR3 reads CASSESYGYTF. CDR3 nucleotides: TGTGCCAGCAGTGAGAGCTATGGCTACACCTTC.

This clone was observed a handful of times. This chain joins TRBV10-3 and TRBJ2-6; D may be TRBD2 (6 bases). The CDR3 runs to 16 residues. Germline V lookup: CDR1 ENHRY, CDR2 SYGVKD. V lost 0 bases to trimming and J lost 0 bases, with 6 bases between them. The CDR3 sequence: CAISESGGSGANVLTF. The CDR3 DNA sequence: TGTGCCATCAGTGAGTCGGGGGGCTCTGGGGCCAACGTCCTGACTTTC.

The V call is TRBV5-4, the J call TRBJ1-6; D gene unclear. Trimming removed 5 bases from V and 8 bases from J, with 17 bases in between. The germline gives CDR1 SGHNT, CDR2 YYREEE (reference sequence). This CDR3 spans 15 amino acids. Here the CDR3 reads CASSLYTMGDSPLHF. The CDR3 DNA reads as TGTGCCAGCAGTTTATATACAATGGGAGATTCACCCCTCCACTTT.

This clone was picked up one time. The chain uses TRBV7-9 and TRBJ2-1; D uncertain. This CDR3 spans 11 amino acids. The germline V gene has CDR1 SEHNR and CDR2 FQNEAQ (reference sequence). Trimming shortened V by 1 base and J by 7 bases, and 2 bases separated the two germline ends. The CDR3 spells CASSLVNEQFF. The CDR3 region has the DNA TGTGCCAGCAGCTTAGTGAATGAGCAGTTCTTC. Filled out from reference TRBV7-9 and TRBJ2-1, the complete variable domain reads DTGVSQNPRHKITKRGQNVTFRCDPISEHNRLYWYRQTLGQGPEFLTYFQNEAQLEKSRLLSDRFSAERPKGSFSTLEIQRTEQGDSAMYLCASSLVNEQFFGPGTRLTVL.

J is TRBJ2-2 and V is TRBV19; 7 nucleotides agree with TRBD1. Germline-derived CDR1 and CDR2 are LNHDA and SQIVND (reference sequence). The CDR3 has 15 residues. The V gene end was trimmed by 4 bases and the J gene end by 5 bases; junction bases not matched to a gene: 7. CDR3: CASSTNTGVTGELFF. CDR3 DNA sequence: TGTGCCAGTAGTACCAATACAGGGGTGACCGGGGAGCTGTTTTTT.

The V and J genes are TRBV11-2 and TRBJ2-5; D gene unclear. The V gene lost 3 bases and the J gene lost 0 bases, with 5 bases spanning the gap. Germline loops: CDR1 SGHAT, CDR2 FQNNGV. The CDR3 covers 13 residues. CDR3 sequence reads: CASSLSDQETQYF. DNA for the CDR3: TGTGCCAGCAGCTTGTCAGACCAAGAGACCCAGTACTTC.

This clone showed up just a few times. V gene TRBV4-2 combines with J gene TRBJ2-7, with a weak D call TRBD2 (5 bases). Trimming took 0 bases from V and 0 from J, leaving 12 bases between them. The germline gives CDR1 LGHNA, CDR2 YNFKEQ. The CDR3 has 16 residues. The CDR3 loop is CASSQDEGDRSYEQYF. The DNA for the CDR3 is TGTGCCAGCAGCCAAGATGAGGGCGACCGCTCCTACGAGCAGTACTTC.

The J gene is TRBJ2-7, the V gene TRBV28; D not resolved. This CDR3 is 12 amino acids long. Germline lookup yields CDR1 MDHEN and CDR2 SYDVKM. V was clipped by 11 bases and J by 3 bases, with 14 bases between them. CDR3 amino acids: CAAGKMDYEQYF. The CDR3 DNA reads TGTGCCGCTGGGAAAATGGACTACGAGCAGTACTTC.

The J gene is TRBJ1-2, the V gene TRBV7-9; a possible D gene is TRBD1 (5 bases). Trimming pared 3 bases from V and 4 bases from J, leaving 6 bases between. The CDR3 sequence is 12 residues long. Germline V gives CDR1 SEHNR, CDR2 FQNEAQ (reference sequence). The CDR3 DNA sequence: TGTGCCAGCAGCTTCGGGACCTATGGCTACACCTTC. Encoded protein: CASSFGTYGYTF.

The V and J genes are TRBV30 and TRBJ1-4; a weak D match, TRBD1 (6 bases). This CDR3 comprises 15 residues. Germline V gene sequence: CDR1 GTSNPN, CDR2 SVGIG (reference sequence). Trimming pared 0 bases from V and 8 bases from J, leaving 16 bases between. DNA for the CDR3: TGTGCCTGGAGTGTACTGGGGGGGCGAGGGGAAAAACTGTTTTTT. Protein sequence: CAWSVLGGRGEKLFF. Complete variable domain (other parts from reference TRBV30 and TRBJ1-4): SQTIHQWPATLVQPVGSPLSLECTVEGTSNPNLYWYRQAAGRGLQLLFYSVGIGQISSEVPQNLSASRPQDRQFILSSKKLLLSDSGFYLCAWSVLGGRGEKLFFGSGTQLSVL.